Below, 5 T cell receptor beta chains from the same sample are listed, as sequenced in a study of early T cells in non-severe SARS-CoV-2 infection. Each CDR3 protein is one row after TCRdb ran MiXCR on the 5' RACE reads. There are about 60,000 distinct CDR3 sequences in the sample; around 18% occur only once, and more than 7.5% lies in the top ten. This specimen consisted of whole blood, obtained at baseline. The receptors derive from an adult who was a healthcare worker with PCR-confirmed SARS-CoV-2 infection or an uninfected control (not recorded which).

This clonotype was seen only a few times. The chain couples TRBV20-1 to TRBJ1-4; possibly TRBD1 for D (6 bases). This CDR3 is 14 amino acids long. V lost 6 bases and J 1 base, leaving 12 bases between the germline ends. The germline V gene encodes CDR1 DFQATT and CDR2 SNEGSKA (reference sequence). CDR3 region: CSADGGGTNEKLFF. The CDR3 coding sequence is TGCAGTGCGGACGGGGGCGGAACTAATGAAAAACTGTTTTTT.

This clonotype was observed many times. V is TRBV3-1 and J is TRBJ2-1, with 8 bases aligning to TRBD1. The trim removed 4 bases at V and 8 bases at J, leaving 7 bases unmatched. The CDR3 has 14 residues. Germline lookup yields CDR1 LGHDT and CDR2 YNNKEL (reference sequence). CDR3 sequence: CASSRGTGLHEQFF. The CDR3 nucleotides read TGTGCCAGCAGCCGCGGGACAGGACTTCATGAGCAGTTCTTC.

This sequence joins TRBV11-2 and TRBJ1-1; D gene ambiguous. V lost 2 bases and J lost 10, with 14 bases in between. Germline V gene sequence: CDR1 SGHAT, CDR2 FQNNGV. The CDR3 runs 13 residues. The CDR3: CASSLLGSLGAFF. Here the CDR3 DNA reads TGTGCCAGCAGCTTACTCGGAAGCCTTGGAGCTTTCTTT.

This clonotype was counted a few times. This rearrangement joins TRBV19 to TRBJ2-1; D ambiguous. Germline V gives CDR1 LNHDA, CDR2 SQIVND (reference sequence). This CDR3 has 13 residues. V lost 6 bases, J lost 6 bases, and 12 bases lay in between. The CDR3 coding sequence is TGTGCCAGTAGGCCGACTGGAAGCAATGAGCAGTTCTTC. Translated: CASRPTGSNEQFF.

This clonotype was counted ten times or more. This chain connects TRBV12-3 or TRBV12-4 to TRBJ1-1; D call uncertain. The CDR3 spans 15 residues. The DNA for the CDR3 is TGTGTCAGTTATCCTACCCCCAGTTCCAACACTGAAGCTTTCTTT. Translated: CVSYPTPSSNTEAFF.